The clone carrying this TCR beta chain has just a few counts. The data were taken from a study of T cells after yellow fever vaccination. TCRdb redid the calling of the 5' RACE reads with MiXCR, one entry per CDR3 protein. The data hold around 320,000 distinct CDR3 sequences, with roughly a tenth observed a single time. The CDR3 consists of 15 residues. V lost 3 bases and J lost 7, with 18 bases in between. Germline V gene data show CDR1 as MGHRA and CDR2 as YSYEKL. The TCR was taken from a man between 18 and 35 years old who received the YFV17D yellow fever vaccine. The gene calls are TRBV4-1 and TRBJ2-5; D possibly corresponds to TRBD2 (6 bases). The starting material was CD4+ T cells sorted from PBMCs, obtained 45 days after the yellow fever booster vaccination. The CDR3 is CASSQAGGYRGTQYF. In DNA form, the CDR3 reads TGCGCCAGCAGCCAGGCCGGGGGTTACCGGGGGACCCAGTACTTC.